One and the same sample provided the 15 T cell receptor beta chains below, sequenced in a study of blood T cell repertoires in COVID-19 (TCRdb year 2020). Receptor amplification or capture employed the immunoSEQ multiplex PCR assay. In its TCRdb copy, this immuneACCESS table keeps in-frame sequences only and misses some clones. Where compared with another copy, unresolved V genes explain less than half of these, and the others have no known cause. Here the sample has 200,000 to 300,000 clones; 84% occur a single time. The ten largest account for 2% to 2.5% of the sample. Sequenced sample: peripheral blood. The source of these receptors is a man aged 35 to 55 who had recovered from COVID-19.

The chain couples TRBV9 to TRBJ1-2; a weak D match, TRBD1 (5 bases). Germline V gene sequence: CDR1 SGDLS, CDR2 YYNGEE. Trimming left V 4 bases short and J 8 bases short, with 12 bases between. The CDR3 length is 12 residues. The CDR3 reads CASSSTVGGYTF. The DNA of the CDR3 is TGTGCCAGCAGCTCGACAGTGGGCGGCTACACCTTC.

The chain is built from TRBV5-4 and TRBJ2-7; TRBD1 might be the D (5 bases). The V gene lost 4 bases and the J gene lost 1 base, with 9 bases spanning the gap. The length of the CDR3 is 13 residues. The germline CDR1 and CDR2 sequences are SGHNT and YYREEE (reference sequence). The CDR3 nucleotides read TGTGCCAGCAGCGCCAGGGATTCCTACGAGCAGTACTTC. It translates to CASSARDSYEQYF.

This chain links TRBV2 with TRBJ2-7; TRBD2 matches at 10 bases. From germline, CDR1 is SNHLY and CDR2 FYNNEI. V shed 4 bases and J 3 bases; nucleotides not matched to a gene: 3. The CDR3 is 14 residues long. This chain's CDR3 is CASSASGSFYEQYF. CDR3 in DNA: TGTGCCAGCAGTGCTAGCGGGAGCTTCTACGAGCAGTACTTC.

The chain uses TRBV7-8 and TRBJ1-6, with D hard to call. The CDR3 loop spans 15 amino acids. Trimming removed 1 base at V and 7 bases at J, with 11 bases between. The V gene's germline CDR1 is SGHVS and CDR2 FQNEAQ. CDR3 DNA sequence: TGTGCCAGCAGCTTAGTGCGGGGAGGAAATTCACCCCTCCACTTT. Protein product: CASSLVRGGNSPLHF. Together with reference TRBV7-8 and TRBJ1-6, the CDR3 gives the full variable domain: GAGVSQSPRYKVAKRGQDVALRCDPISGHVSLFWYQQALGQGPEFLTYFQNEAQLDKSGLPSDRFFAERPEGSVSTLKIQRTQQEDSAVYLCASSLVRGGNSPLHFGNGTRLTVT.

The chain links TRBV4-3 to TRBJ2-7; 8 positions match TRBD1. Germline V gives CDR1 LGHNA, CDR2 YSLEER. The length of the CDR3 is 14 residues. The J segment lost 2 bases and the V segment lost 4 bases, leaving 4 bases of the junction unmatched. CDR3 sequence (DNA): TGCGCCAGCAGCCGTAGGACAGGGACCTACGAGCAGTACTTC. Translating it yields CASSRRTGTYEQYF.

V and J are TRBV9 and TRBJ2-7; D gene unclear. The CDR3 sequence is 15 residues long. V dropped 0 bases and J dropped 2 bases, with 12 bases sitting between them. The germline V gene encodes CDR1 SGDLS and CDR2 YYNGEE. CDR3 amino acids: CASSVAMAPTYEQYF. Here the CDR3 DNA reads TGTGCCAGCAGCGTAGCCATGGCCCCCACCTACGAGCAGTACTTC.

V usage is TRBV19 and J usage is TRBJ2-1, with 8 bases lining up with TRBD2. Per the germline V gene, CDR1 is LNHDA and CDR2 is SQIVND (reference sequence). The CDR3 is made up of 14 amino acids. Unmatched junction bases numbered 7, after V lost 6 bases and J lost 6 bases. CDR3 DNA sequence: TGTGCCAGTAGGGACCTAGCGGGCGCCAATGAGCAGTTCTTC. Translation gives CASRDLAGANEQFF.

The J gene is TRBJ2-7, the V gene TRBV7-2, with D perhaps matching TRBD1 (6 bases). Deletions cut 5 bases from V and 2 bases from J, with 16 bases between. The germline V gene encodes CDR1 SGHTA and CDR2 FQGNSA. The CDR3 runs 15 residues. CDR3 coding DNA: TGTGCCAGCAGCCGGACAGTTTTAGGAGCCTACGAGCAGTACTTC. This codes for CASSRTVLGAYEQYF.

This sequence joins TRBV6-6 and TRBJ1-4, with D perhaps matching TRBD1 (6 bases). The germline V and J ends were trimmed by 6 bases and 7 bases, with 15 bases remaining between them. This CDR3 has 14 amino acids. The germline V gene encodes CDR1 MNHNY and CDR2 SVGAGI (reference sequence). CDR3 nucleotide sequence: TGTGCCAGCAGCGTGGGGCAGGGGTTTGAAAAACTGTTTTTT. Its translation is CASSVGQGFEKLFF.

The CDR3 sequence: CASSEAQGARDTQYF. Written as DNA, the CDR3 is TGTGCCAGCAGTGAAGCGCAGGGGGCGAGAGATACGCAGTATTTT. This sequence joins TRBV2 and TRBJ2-3; 8 bases map to TRBD1. Germline V lookup: CDR1 SNHLY, CDR2 FYNNEI. The CDR3 sequence is 15 residues long. V trimming: 0 bases; J trimming: 5 bases; junction bases outside the gene matches: 4.

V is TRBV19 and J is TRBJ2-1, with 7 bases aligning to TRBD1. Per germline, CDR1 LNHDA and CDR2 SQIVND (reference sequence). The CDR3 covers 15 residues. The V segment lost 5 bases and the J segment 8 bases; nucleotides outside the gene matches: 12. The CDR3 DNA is TGTGCCAGTAGTTCAACAGGGGCCTCTCGGGATGAGCAGTTCTTC. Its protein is CASSSTGASRDEQFF. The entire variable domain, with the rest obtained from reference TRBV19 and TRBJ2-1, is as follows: DGGITQSPKYLFRKEGQNVTLSCEQNLNHDAMYWYRQDPGQGLRLIYYSQIVNDFQKGDIAEGYSVSREKKESFPLTVTSAQKNPTAFYLCASSSTGASRDEQFFGPGTRLTVL.

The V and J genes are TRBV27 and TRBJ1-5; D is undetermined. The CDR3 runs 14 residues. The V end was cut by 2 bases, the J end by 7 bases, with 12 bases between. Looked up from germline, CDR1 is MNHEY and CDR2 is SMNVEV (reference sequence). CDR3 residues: CASSLEGANQPQHF. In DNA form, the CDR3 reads TGTGCCAGCAGTTTAGAGGGAGCTAACCAGCCCCAGCATTTT.

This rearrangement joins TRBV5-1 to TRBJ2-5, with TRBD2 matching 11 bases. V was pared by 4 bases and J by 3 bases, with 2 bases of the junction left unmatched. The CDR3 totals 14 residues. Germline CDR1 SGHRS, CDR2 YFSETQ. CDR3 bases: TGCGCCAGCAGCCAGACTAGCGGGAAAGAGACCCAGTACTTC. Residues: CASSQTSGKETQYF.

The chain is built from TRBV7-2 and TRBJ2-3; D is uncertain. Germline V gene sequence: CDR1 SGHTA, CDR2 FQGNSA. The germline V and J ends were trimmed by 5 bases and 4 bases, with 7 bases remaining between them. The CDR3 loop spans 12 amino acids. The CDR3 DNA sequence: TGTGCCAGCAGCCTCTTGTCAGATACGCAGTATTTT. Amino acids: CASSLLSDTQYF.

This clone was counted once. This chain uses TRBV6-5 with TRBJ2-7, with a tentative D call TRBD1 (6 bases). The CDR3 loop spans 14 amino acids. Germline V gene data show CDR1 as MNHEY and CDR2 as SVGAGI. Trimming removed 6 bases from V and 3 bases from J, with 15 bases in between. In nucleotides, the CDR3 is TGTGCCAGCAGCTACGGTGGGGGCGGCTACGAGCAGTACTTC. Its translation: CASSYGGGGYEQYF.